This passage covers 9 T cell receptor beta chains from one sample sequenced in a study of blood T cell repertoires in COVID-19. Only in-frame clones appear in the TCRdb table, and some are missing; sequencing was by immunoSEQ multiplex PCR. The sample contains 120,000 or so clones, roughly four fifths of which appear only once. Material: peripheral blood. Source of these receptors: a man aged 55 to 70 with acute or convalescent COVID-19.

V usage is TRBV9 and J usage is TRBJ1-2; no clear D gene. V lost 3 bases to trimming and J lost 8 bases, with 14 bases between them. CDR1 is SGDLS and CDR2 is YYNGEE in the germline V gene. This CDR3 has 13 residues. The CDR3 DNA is TGTGCCAGCAGCGCTTCGGGTCAAAGCGGCTACACCTTC. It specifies CASSASGQSGYTF.

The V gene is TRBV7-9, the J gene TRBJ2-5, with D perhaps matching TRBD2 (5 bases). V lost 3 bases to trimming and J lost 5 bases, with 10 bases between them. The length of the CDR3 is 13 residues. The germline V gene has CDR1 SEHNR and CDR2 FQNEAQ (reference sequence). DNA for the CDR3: TGTGCCAGCAGCTTGGCTGGCGGGGAGACCCAGTACTTC. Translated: CASSLAGGETQYF.

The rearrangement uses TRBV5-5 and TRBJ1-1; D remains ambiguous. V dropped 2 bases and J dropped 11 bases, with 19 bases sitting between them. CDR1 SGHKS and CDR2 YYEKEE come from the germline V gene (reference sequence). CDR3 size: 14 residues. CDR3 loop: CASSFPGLAKRAFF. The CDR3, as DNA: TGTGCCAGCAGCTTTCCGGGTCTCGCGAAACGGGCTTTCTTT. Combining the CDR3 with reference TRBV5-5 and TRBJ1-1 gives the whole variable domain DAGVTQSPTHLIKTRGQQVTLRCSPISGHKSVSWYQQVLGQGPQFIFQYYEKEERGRGNFPDRFSARQFPNYSSELNVNALLLGDSALYLCASSFPGLAKRAFFGQGTRLTVV.

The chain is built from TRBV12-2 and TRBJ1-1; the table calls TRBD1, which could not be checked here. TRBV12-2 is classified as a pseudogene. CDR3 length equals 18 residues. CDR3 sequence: CASRLEAGQGFGNTEAFF. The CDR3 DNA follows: TGTGCAAGTCGCTTAGAGGCAGGACAGGGGTTCGGGAACACTGAAGCTTTCTTT.

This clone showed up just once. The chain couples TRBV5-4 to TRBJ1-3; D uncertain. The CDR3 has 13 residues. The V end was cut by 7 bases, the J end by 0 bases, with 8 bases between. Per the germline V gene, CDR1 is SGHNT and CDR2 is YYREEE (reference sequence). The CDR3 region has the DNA TGTGCCAGCTCTTTAGACTCTGGAAACACCATATATTTT. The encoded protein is CASSLDSGNTIYF.

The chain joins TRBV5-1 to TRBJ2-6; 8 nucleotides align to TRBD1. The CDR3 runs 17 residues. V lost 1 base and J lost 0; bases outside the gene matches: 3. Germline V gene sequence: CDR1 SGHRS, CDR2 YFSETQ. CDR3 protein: CASSLTTGVSGANVLTF. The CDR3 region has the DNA TGCGCCAGCAGCTTGACGACAGGGGTCTCTGGGGCCAACGTCCTGACTTTC.

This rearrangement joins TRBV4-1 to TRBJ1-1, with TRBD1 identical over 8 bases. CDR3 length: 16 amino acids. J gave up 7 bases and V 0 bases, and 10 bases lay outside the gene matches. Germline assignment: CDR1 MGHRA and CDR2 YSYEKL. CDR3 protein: CASSQEFQTGEGEAFF. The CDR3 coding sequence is TGCGCCAGCAGCCAAGAGTTTCAGACAGGGGAAGGTGAAGCTTTCTTT.

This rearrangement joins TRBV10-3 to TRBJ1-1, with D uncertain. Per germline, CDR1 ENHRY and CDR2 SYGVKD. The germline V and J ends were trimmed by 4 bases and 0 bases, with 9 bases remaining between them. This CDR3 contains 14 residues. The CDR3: CAISGAGMNTEAFF. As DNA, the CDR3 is TGTGCCATCAGTGGGGCAGGTATGAACACTGAAGCTTTCTTT.

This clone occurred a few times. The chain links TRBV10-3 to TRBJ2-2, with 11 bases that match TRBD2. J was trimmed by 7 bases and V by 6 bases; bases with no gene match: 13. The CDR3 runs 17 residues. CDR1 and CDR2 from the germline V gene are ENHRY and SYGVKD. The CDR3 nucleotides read TGTGCCATCAGGCCTACAGGAACTACTAGCGGGAGCGGGGAGCTGTTTTTT. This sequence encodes CAIRPTGTTSGSGELFF.